Below are 23 T cell receptor beta chains sequenced from a single sample in a study of blood T cell repertoires in COVID-19 (dated by TCRdb to about 2020). Receptor amplification or capture employed the immunoSEQ multiplex PCR assay. In TCRdb, the immuneACCESS table is reduced to in-frame sequences with V and J assigned. These tables do not hold every clone; where another copy was compared, an unresolved V gene accounts for under half, and the others remain unexplained. The sample records around 98,000 clones, about four fifths of which are singletons. About 24% of the sample goes to the ten largest clones. The sample was peripheral blood. These receptors were taken from a man between 65 and 85 years old with acute or convalescent COVID-19.

Here the CDR3 DNA reads TGTGCCAGCTCACCACAGGGGGGGTACGAGCAGTACTTC. As protein: CASSPQGGYEQYF. This rearrangement joins TRBV18 to TRBJ2-7, with D maybe TRBD2 (7 bases). The V end lost 1 base, the J end lost 4 bases, and 8 bases lay between the germline ends. CDR1 and CDR2 from the germline V gene are KGHSH and LQKENI. This CDR3 spans 13 amino acids. Complete variable domain (other parts from reference TRBV18 and TRBJ2-7): NAGVMQNPRHLVRRRGQEARLRCSPMKGHSHVYWYRQLPEEGLKFMVYLQKENIIDESGMPKERFSAEFPKEGPSILRIQQVVRGDSAAYFCASSPQGGYEQYFGPGTRLTVT.

In its sample, this clone was seen once. J is TRBJ2-3 and V is TRBV5-1; TRBD1 aligns across 7 bases. Trimming removed 0 bases from V and 5 bases from J; junction bases left unmatched: 12. The CDR3 length is 17 residues. CDR1 is SGHRS, CDR2 YFSETQ, per germline. CDR3 sequence (DNA): TGCGCCAGCAGCTTGGAATTAGGGGGCGTTGGGGTAGATACGCAGTATTTT. The encoded protein is CASSLELGGVGVDTQYF.

The V and J genes are TRBV20-1 and TRBJ1-5; 7 bases are shared with TRBD1. This CDR3 spans 15 amino acids. Trimming cost V 3 bases and J 7 bases; bases outside gene matches: 12. Germline values: CDR1 DFQATT, CDR2 SNEGSKA (reference sequence). The CDR3 protein is CSASEDRFIGQPQHF. The DNA for the CDR3 is TGCAGTGCTAGTGAGGACAGGTTCATAGGACAGCCCCAGCATTTT.

The CDR3, as DNA: TGTGCCAGCAGCTTATCGACGACAGGGAACACTGAAGCTTTCTTT. Residues: CASSLSTTGNTEAFF. The chain carries TRBV7-3 and TRBJ1-1; a possible D gene is TRBD1 (6 bases). The CDR3 consists of 15 residues. V was trimmed by 2 bases and J by 1 base, leaving 11 bases between them. Germline V lookup: CDR1 SGHTA, CDR2 FQGTGA. The full variable domain, completed using reference TRBV7-3 and TRBJ1-1, is GAGVSQTPSNKVTEKGKYVELRCDPISGHTALYWYRQSLGQGPEFLIYFQGTGAADDSGLPNDRFFAVRPEGSVSTLKIQRTERGDSAVYLCASSLSTTGNTEAFFGQGTRLTVV.

This clone was recorded once. The DNA is omitted, as the CDR3 cannot be located on it reliably, and the CDR3 follows TCRdb's listing. The chain carries TRBV14 and TRBJ2-1; the listed D gene, TRBD1, was not tested against the DNA. Germline CDR1 is SGHDN and CDR2 is FVKESK. Including both end residues, the CDR3 is 13 amino acids long. CDR3 region: CASSQDFGTGTFF.

J is TRBJ1-2 and V is TRBV7-3; D remains ambiguous. Trimming stripped 4 bases from V and 4 bases from J, with 16 bases between. Germline CDR1 is SGHTA and CDR2 is FQGTGA. The CDR3 is 15 residues long. The CDR3 loop reads CASSSGPSSPYGYTF. In nucleotides, the CDR3 is TGTGCCAGCAGCTCCGGCCCTTCTAGCCCCTATGGCTACACCTTC.

This chain uses TRBV5-4 with TRBJ2-7; 10 nucleotides agree with TRBD2. Germline-derived CDR1 and CDR2 are SGHNT and YYREEE (reference sequence). The CDR3 runs 16 residues. V dropped 0 bases and J dropped 0; count of bases not matched to a gene: 3. The CDR3 loop is CASSLGLAGASYEQYF. The CDR3 region has the DNA TGTGCCAGCAGCTTGGGTCTAGCGGGAGCCTCCTACGAGCAGTACTTC.

This chain joins TRBV19 and TRBJ2-7; TRBD1 might be the D (5 bases). The germline V gene has CDR1 LNHDA and CDR2 SQIVND (reference sequence). The ends were cut back, 8 bases at V and 0 bases at J, with 11 bases in the middle. This CDR3 region has 13 residues. The CDR3 reads CASVEDTSYEQYF. The CDR3 bases are TGTGCCAGTGTAGAGGACACCTCCTACGAGCAGTACTTC.

V is TRBV6-2 or TRBV6-3 and J is TRBJ2-2; 9 bases agree with TRBD1. Germline values: CDR1 MNHEY, CDR2 SVGEGT. The CDR3 is made up of 15 amino acids. V dropped 6 bases and J dropped 7; count of bases not matched to a gene: 9. Written as DNA, the CDR3 is TGTGCCAGCAGCCCCCGGGACAGGGTCATCGGGGAGCTGTTTTTT. It is translated as CASSPRDRVIGELFF.

CDR3 coding DNA: TGTGCCAGCAGCCCGAGTTCCGGGACTAGCGGATACCAAGAGACCCAGTACTTC. This gives the protein CASSPSSGTSGYQETQYF. The chain recombines TRBV21-1 with TRBJ2-5; TRBD2, the table's D call, lacks a check against the DNA. TRBV21-1 is recorded as a pseudogene. CDR3 length: 18 residues.

This clone has just a few counts. This sequence joins TRBV5-1 and TRBJ2-1; 7 bases map to TRBD1. The CDR3 covers 14 residues. V lost 0 bases and J lost 3; bases outside the gene matches: 0. Per germline, CDR1 SGHRS and CDR2 YFSETQ. Here the CDR3 reads CASSLGDSYNEQFF. The CDR3 DNA reads as TGCGCCAGCAGCTTGGGGGACAGCTACAATGAGCAGTTCTTC. Full variable domain (missing parts from reference TRBV5-1 and TRBJ2-1): KAGVTQTPRYLIKTRGQQVTLSCSPISGHRSVSWYQQTPGQGLQFLFEYFSETQRNKGNFPGRFSGRQFSNSRSEMNVSTLELGDSALYLCASSLGDSYNEQFFGPGTRLTVL.

The V gene is TRBV20-1, the J gene TRBJ1-1; perhaps TRBD1 as D (6 bases). Germline V lookup: CDR1 DFQATT, CDR2 SNEGSKA (reference sequence). Trimming left V 5 bases short and J 5 bases short, with 9 bases between. The CDR3 is 11 residues long. CDR3 protein: CSAARGTEAFF. The CDR3, as DNA: TGCAGTGCTGCCAGGGGTACTGAAGCTTTCTTT.

The V call is TRBV19, the J call TRBJ2-3; maybe TRBD2 (6 bases). The V end lost 5 bases, the J end lost 6 bases, and 12 bases lay between the germline ends. The length of the CDR3 is 13 residues. Germline CDR1 reads LNHDA; CDR2 reads SQIVND (reference sequence). CDR3 sequence (DNA): TGTGCCAGTAGTTCCGGGAGAGGGGATACGCAGTATTTT. It yields the protein CASSSGRGDTQYF.

This clone was found once. This sequence may be a read error, since a much larger clone differs from it by one base. At the DNA level, this CDR3 is encoded by other sequences in the same sample as well. The rearrangement links TRBV24-1 to TRBJ2-7; 10 nucleotides agree with TRBD1. The V and J ends lost 4 bases and 5 bases, in that order; junction bases with no gene match: 7. This CDR3 region has 15 residues. Germline lookup yields CDR1 KGHDR and CDR2 SFDVKD. The CDR3, as DNA: TGTGCCACCAGTGACCCGGGACAGGGGACAGACGAGCAGTACTTC. This codes for CATSDPGQGTDEQYF.

This clone has ten or more counts. This rearrangement joins TRBV5-8 to TRBJ1-2; tentative D call: TRBD1 (6 bases). From germline, CDR1 is SGHTS and CDR2 YDEGEE. The V gene lost 4 bases and the J gene lost 4 bases, with 17 bases spanning the gap. The CDR3 has 15 amino acids. The CDR3 region has the DNA TGTGCCAGCAGCCAAGGACAGTCATTTGGCTATGGCTACACCTTC. It encodes CASSQGQSFGYGYTF. Combining the CDR3 with reference TRBV5-8 and TRBJ1-2 gives the whole variable domain EAGVTQSPTHLIKTRGQQATLRCSPISGHTSVYWYQQALGLGLQFLLWYDEGEERNRGNFPPRFSGRQFPNYSSELNVNALELEDSALYLCASSQGQSFGYGYTFGSGTRLTVV.

This clone was detected only once. This chain uses TRBV5-1 with TRBJ1-2; 9 bases align to TRBD1. J was trimmed by 3 bases and V by 0 bases; bases with no gene match: 6. CDR3 size: 16 residues. Germline assignment: CDR1 SGHRS and CDR2 YFSETQ. The CDR3 protein is CASSLDPGTGHYGYTF. The DNA for the CDR3 is TGCGCCAGCAGCTTGGACCCCGGGACAGGGCACTATGGCTACACCTTC.

This clone was counted between two and nine times. The V call is TRBV24-1, the J call TRBJ2-1; 14 bases align to TRBD2. V gave up 1 base and J gave up 9 bases; unmatched junction bases: 7. CDR1 KGHDR and CDR2 SFDVKD come from the germline V gene. The CDR3 is made up of 17 amino acids. CDR3 DNA sequence: TGTGCCACCAGTGATTTTCACGGACTAGCGGGAGGAGGTGAGCAGTTCTTC. Amino acid sequence: CATSDFHGLAGGGEQFF.

The chain joins TRBV5-6 to TRBJ2-5, with D tentatively TRBD2 (5 bases). The CDR3 is made up of 18 amino acids. Trimming stripped 3 bases from V and 1 base from J, with 22 bases between. Germline assignment: CDR1 SGHDT and CDR2 YYEEEE. CDR3 protein: CASSWIRLSGMPQETQYF. CDR3 DNA: TGTGCCAGCAGCTGGATAAGACTTTCGGGGATGCCCCAAGAGACCCAGTACTTC.

This sequence joins TRBV28 and TRBJ1-1; D unclear. The CDR3 sequence is 13 residues long. CDR1 is MDHEN and CDR2 is SYDVKM in the germline V gene. Trimming took off 6 bases at V and 10 bases at J, with 18 bases between the two ends. The CDR3 protein is CASSYLSSGGAFF. The CDR3 region has the DNA TGTGCCAGCAGCTACCTATCATCTGGCGGAGCTTTCTTT.

Turning to this clone: Relative to the germline gene, one junction end is altered; a read error may explain this. The V and J genes are TRBV30 and TRBJ2-7; 12 bases are a match to TRBD1. Germline V gives CDR1 GTSNPN, CDR2 SVGIG (reference sequence). This CDR3 has 14 amino acids. In DNA, the CDR3 is TGTGCCAGGAGCCCAGGGACAGGGGGCGACGAGCAGTACTTC. Translation gives CARSPGTGGDEQYF.

This clone was detected only a few times. The chain uses TRBV23-1 and TRBJ1-5; 8 bases match TRBD1. TRBV23-1 is classed as an ORF, of uncertain function. Trimming at V came to 3 bases and at J to 5 bases, leaving 6 bases not matched to a gene. The CDR3 has 15 residues. The DNA for the CDR3 is TGCGCCAGCAGTCAGGGGACAGGAGGCCATCAGCCCCAGCATTTT. This translates into CASSQGTGGHQPQHF.

This chain uses TRBV30 with TRBJ2-3, with D tentatively TRBD1 (6 bases). This CDR3 is built from 16 residues. The germline V and J ends were trimmed by 0 bases and 6 bases, with 19 bases remaining between them. Per germline, CDR1 GTSNPN and CDR2 SVGIG (reference sequence). The CDR3, as DNA: TGTGCCTGGAGTGTCCCCCGGACAGCTCAGGGGGATACGCAGTATTTT. Protein product: CAWSVPRTAQGDTQYF.

This CDR3 reads CASSPLGQSNQPQHF. In DNA, the CDR3 is TGTGCCAGCTCACCACTGGGACAGAGCAATCAGCCCCAGCATTTT. The V gene is TRBV18, the J gene TRBJ1-5; 7 bases match TRBD1. CDR3 length: 15 amino acids. CDR1 is KGHSH, CDR2 LQKENI, per germline. V lost 1 base to trimming and J lost 1 base; unmatched junction nucleotides: 1.